Below, 24 T cell receptor beta chains from the same sample are listed, as sequenced in a study of blood T cell repertoires in COVID-19. Sequenced by immunoSEQ multiplex PCR; TCRdb stores in-frame clones only, minus some. The sample carries approximately 300,000 clones, roughly 90% recorded once. The specimen sequenced was PBMCs or T cells enriched from blood (not recorded which). The receptors come from a woman under 30 with acute COVID-19.

This chain joins TRBV10-3 and TRBJ2-3; weak D call: TRBD1 (6 bases). CDR3 length: 16 residues. Germline CDR1 is ENHRY and CDR2 is SYGVKD. Trimming stripped 0 bases from V and 6 bases from J, with 16 bases between. CDR3 sequence reads: CAISESNLRQGDTQYF. CDR3 DNA: TGTGCCATCAGTGAGTCGAATCTCCGGCAGGGGGATACGCAGTATTTT.

The chain uses TRBV2 and TRBJ1-1; TRBD1 agrees at 7 bases. Germline CDR1 SNHLY, CDR2 FYNNEI. With 4 bases clipped from V and 3 bases from J, the junction kept 2 bases outside the gene matches. The CDR3 loop spans 13 amino acids. CDR3: CASSGQGDTEAFF. The DNA of the CDR3 is TGTGCCAGCAGTGGACAGGGAGACACTGAAGCTTTCTTT.

In its sample, this clone was seen once. The CDR3 spells CASSLTGGAETQYF. For the CDR3, the DNA is TGTGCCAGCAGCTTAACAGGGGGTGCGGAGACCCAGTACTTC. This sequence joins TRBV9 and TRBJ2-5; 8 bases are a match to TRBD1. Per the germline V gene, CDR1 is SGDLS and CDR2 is YYNGEE. CDR3 length: 14 amino acids. Unmatched junction bases numbered 7, after V lost 4 bases and J lost 5 bases.

The rearrangement uses TRBV28 and TRBJ2-1, with 13 nucleotides matching TRBD2. J gave up 8 bases and V 8 bases, and 9 bases lay outside the gene matches. The length of the CDR3 is 15 residues. Germline-derived CDR1 and CDR2 are MDHEN and SYDVKM. DNA for the CDR3: TGTGCCAGCTCCCGACTAGCGGGAGGAGCGGATGAGCAGTTCTTC. Its protein is CASSRLAGGADEQFF. Together with reference TRBV28 and TRBJ2-1, the CDR3 gives the full variable domain: DVKVTQSSRYLVKRTGEKVFLECVQDMDHENMFWYRQDPGLGLRLIYFSYDVKMKEKGDIPEGYSVSREKKERFSLILESASTNQTSMYLCASSRLAGGADEQFFGPGTRLTVL.

This clone has a handful of counts. DNA for the CDR3: TGTGCCAGCAGTTTGTCAGGGCCTGGCTACACCTTC. Its protein product is CASSLSGPGYTF. The V and J genes are TRBV28 and TRBJ1-2; tentatively, D is TRBD1 (5 bases). The CDR3 totals 12 residues. With 3 bases removed from V and 7 bases from J, the gap between germline ends came to 9 bases. Germline-derived CDR1 and CDR2 are MDHEN and SYDVKM.

This clone was detected once. The V and J genes are TRBV2 and TRBJ1-4, with D uncertain. The CDR3 consists of 14 residues. Germline values: CDR1 SNHLY, CDR2 FYNNEI. V was shortened by 2 bases and J by 4 bases, with 8 bases between the two germline ends. The CDR3 nucleotides read TGTGCCAGCAGTGAAATCCAGATTAATGAAAAACTGTTTTTT. Translating gives CASSEIQINEKLFF.

The CDR3 DNA follows: TGTGCCAGTAGTACGGAGGGTAGCGGCACAGATACGCAGTATTTT. Its protein product is CASSTEGSGTDTQYF. The chain employs TRBV19 and TRBJ2-3, with a tentative D call TRBD2 (6 bases). Trimming took off 4 bases at V and 1 base at J, with 12 bases between the two ends. Germline lookup yields CDR1 LNHDA and CDR2 SQIVND (reference sequence). The CDR3 runs 15 residues. Based on the CDR3 plus reference TRBV19 and TRBJ2-3, the full variable domain is DGGITQSPKYLFRKEGQNVTLSCEQNLNHDAMYWYRQDPGQGLRLIYYSQIVNDFQKGDIAEGYSVSREKKESFPLTVTSAQKNPTAFYLCASSTEGSGTDTQYFGPGTRLTVL.

This chain uses TRBV25-1 with TRBJ2-5; TRBD2 aligns across 8 bases. Germline trimming cut 4 bases from V and 5 bases from J; bases unmatched to any gene: 9. The CDR3 covers 15 residues. Germline lookup yields CDR1 MGHDK and CDR2 SYGVNS. CDR3 protein: CASSVPQLAVETQYF. CDR3 bases: TGTGCCAGCAGTGTCCCCCAACTAGCGGTGGAGACCCAGTACTTC.

Concerning this clone itself: Other DNA sequences in this specimen translate into the identical CDR3. CDR3 nucleotides: TGTGCCAGCAGCTTACTTCAGGGGGACAATTCACCCCTCCACTTT. Its translation is CASSLLQGDNSPLHF. The chain uses TRBV28 and TRBJ1-6, with 7 bases lining up with TRBD1. The CDR3 spans 15 residues. With V trimmed by 6 bases and J by 7 bases, 9 bases remained unmatched. The germline V gene encodes CDR1 MDHEN and CDR2 SYDVKM. The entire variable domain, with the rest obtained from reference TRBV28 and TRBJ1-6, is as follows: DVKVTQSSRYLVKRTGEKVFLECVQDMDHENMFWYRQDPGLGLRLIYFSYDVKMKEKGDIPEGYSVSREKKERFSLILESASTNQTSMYLCASSLLQGDNSPLHFGNGTRLTVT.

This rearrangement joins TRBV24-1 to TRBJ2-1, with 9 positions matching TRBD2. Unmatched junction bases numbered 10, after V lost 7 bases and J lost 7 bases. The CDR3 runs to 15 residues. From germline, CDR1 is KGHDR and CDR2 SFDVKD. CDR3 sequence (DNA): TGTGCCACCAGGACTAGCGGACCTAAATGGAATGAGCAGTTCTTC. It encodes CATRTSGPKWNEQFF.

This clone has a handful of counts. This chain joins TRBV28 and TRBJ1-1, with D tentatively TRBD1 (6 bases). Trimming removed 1 base from V and 1 base from J, with 10 bases in between. CDR1 is MDHEN and CDR2 is SYDVKM in the germline V gene. The CDR3 contains 15 residues. CDR3 residues: CASSLFQGPNTEAFF. The DNA of the CDR3 is TGTGCCAGCAGTTTATTTCAGGGGCCGAACACTGAAGCTTTCTTT.

The CDR3: CASSQDPVGEREGDEQFF. The CDR3 DNA is TGTGCCAGCAGCCAAGATCCGGTCGGTGAGCGGGAGGGCGATGAGCAGTTCTTC. The rearrangement links TRBV3-1 (or the pseudogene TRBV3-2) to TRBJ2-1; TRBD2 aligns across 10 bases. Germline trimming cut 0 bases from V and 8 bases from J; bases unmatched to any gene: 13. Looked up from germline, CDR1 is LGHDT and CDR2 is YNNKEL (reference sequence). This CDR3 is built from 18 residues.

This clone came up once. CDR3 protein: CASSPHLRGTAQPQHF. In DNA, the CDR3 is TGTGCCAGCAGTCCACATCTCCGGGGTACGGCCCAGCCCCAGCATTTT. This chain uses TRBV28 with TRBJ1-5; D not certain. Germline CDR1 reads MDHEN; CDR2 reads SYDVKM. The V gene lost 5 bases and the J gene lost 7 bases, with 21 bases spanning the gap. CDR3 length: 16 residues.

This chain uses TRBV29-1 with TRBJ2-1; 7 nucleotides align to TRBD1. CDR1 is SQVTM, CDR2 ANQGSEA, per germline. With 7 bases clipped from V and 7 bases from J, the junction kept 10 bases outside the gene matches. This CDR3 has 13 amino acids. The CDR3 protein is CSERTGLGNEQFF. The DNA of the CDR3 is TGCAGCGAACGGACAGGCCTGGGGAATGAGCAGTTCTTC.

In this sample, this clone turned up once. V and J are TRBV10-3 and TRBJ2-6; D is perhaps TRBD2 (5 bases). The CDR3 is made up of 15 amino acids. Germline loops: CDR1 ENHRY, CDR2 SYGVKD. V lost 4 bases, J lost 0 bases, and 7 bases lay in between. DNA of the CDR3: TGTGCCATCAGTGCAGGACTCTCTGGGGCCAACGTCCTGACTTTC. Translated, it gives CAISAGLSGANVLTF.

The chain combines TRBV10-2 with TRBJ1-5; 7 bases line up with TRBD1. This CDR3 has 15 amino acids. V was pared by 8 bases and J by 3 bases, with 10 bases of the junction left unmatched. Germline V gene data show CDR1 as WSHSY and CDR2 as SAAADI. For the CDR3, the DNA is TGCGCCAGCTCTCGGACAGGCCATTCCAATCAGCCCCAGCATTTT. Translating gives CASSRTGHSNQPQHF.

Comment on this clone: This CDR3 is also generated by other DNA sequences in the sample. V gene TRBV9 combines with J gene TRBJ2-7; the match to TRBD1 covers 9 bases. V shed 4 bases, J shed 4 bases, and the junction held 3 bases outside the gene matches. This CDR3 contains 13 residues. CDR1 and CDR2 (germline): SGDLS, YYNGEE. In nucleotides, the CDR3 is TGTGCCAGCAGCCCGGGACAGGGATACGAGCAGTACTTC. Translation gives CASSPGQGYEQYF.

This chain links TRBV18 with TRBJ1-4; D uncertain. V lost 1 base and J lost 6, with 9 bases in between. CDR1 and CDR2 (germline): KGHSH, LQKENI. The CDR3 consists of 14 residues. This CDR3 reads CASSPRSGYEKLFF. CDR3 sequence (DNA): TGTGCCAGCTCACCACGTTCAGGTTATGAAAAACTGTTTTTT.

The V gene is TRBV29-1, the J gene TRBJ1-1, with D unclear. Trimming pared 8 bases from V and 1 base from J, leaving 11 bases between. The germline V gene has CDR1 SQVTM and CDR2 ANQGSEA. This CDR3 is 12 amino acids long. This CDR3 is CSTLAGNTEAFF. The CDR3 region has the DNA TGCAGCACTCTGGCGGGGAACACTGAAGCTTTCTTT.

This chain joins TRBV6-4 and TRBJ2-1; 16 nucleotides match TRBD2. Germline V lookup: CDR1 MRHNA, CDR2 SNTAGT. CDR3 size: 16 residues. J gave up 9 bases and V 4 bases, and 6 bases lay outside the gene matches. The chain's CDR3 is CASSAGGLAGGSEQFF. CDR3 nucleotides: TGTGCCAGCAGTGCGGGGGGACTAGCGGGAGGGAGTGAGCAGTTCTTC.

V gene TRBV7-9 combines with J gene TRBJ1-4, with TRBD1 as a possible D gene (6 bases). V was pared by 4 bases and J by 8 bases, with 20 bases between. This CDR3 region has 16 residues. Germline-derived CDR1 and CDR2 are SEHNR and FQNEAQ (reference sequence). In nucleotides, the CDR3 is TGTGCCAGCAGCTCACCCTGGGGGCAGGGAAGGGAAAAACTGTTTTTT. Translating gives CASSSPWGQGREKLFF.

The chain is built from TRBV12-3 or TRBV12-4 and TRBJ1-2; 7 bases are shared with TRBD1. The V and J ends lost 6 bases and 7 bases, in that order; junction bases with no gene match: 5. The CDR3 covers 12 residues. CDR3 protein: CASRSQGTGYTF. Here the CDR3 DNA reads TGTGCCAGCAGGTCACAGGGGACTGGCTACACCTTC.

This clone was found once. The chain is built from TRBV4-1 and TRBJ2-7; 7 bases line up with TRBD1. Germline CDR1 is MGHRA and CDR2 is YSYEKL. This CDR3 has 18 amino acids. V shed 1 base and J 0 bases; nucleotides not matched to a gene: 12. The CDR3 loop is CASSQADGQGVVSYEQYF. CDR3 DNA sequence: TGCGCCAGCAGCCAAGCCGACGGGCAGGGGGTTGTCTCCTACGAGCAGTACTTC.

V usage is TRBV11-2 and J usage is TRBJ2-5, with 10 bases fitting TRBD2. The CDR3 runs to 15 residues. The trim removed 2 bases at V and 5 bases at J, leaving 5 bases unmatched. Germline V gene lookup returns CDR1 SGHAT and CDR2 FQNNGV. The CDR3, as DNA: TGTGCCAGCAGCTTACCTAGCGGGAGACGCGAGACCCAGTACTTC. Protein product: CASSLPSGRRETQYF.